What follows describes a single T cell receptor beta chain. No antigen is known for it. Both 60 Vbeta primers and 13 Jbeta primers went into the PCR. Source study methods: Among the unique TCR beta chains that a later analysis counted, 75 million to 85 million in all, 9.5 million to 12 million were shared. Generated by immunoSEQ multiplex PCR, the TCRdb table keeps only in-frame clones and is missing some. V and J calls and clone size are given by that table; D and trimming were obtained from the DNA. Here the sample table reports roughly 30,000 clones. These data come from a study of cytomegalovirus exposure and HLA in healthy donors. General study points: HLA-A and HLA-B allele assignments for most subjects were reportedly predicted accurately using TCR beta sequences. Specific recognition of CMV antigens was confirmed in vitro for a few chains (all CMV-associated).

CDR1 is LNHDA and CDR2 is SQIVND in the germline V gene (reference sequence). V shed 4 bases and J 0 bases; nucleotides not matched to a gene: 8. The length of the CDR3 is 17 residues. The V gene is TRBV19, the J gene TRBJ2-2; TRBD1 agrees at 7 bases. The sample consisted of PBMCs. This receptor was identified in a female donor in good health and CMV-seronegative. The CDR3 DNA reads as TGTGCCAGTAGTACCCCCTTGACAGGGTCGAACACCGGGGAGCTGTTTTTT. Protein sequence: CASSTPLTGSNTGELFF.